Sequencing of this TCR beta chain was carried out in a study of CD8+CD57+ T cells in acquired aplastic anemia. Study overall: Sorted CD4+ and CD8+ cell DNA averaged around 3.5 ug.

The CDR3 is made up of 14 amino acids. The germline V gene has CDR1 DFQATT and CDR2 SNEGSKA (reference sequence). Study-level results: Approximately 30 CD8+ CDR3 sequences were shared between patients and controls.

A single count supports this clonotype. Antigen specificity is unknown. A read error may account for a junction end that differs from germline. Genomic DNA, the template, was used for profiling of the TCR beta VDJ and CDR3. TCRdb re-analysed the reads in MiXCR, keeping a single row per CDR3 protein. This table has roughly 200,000 distinct CDR3 sequences, 63% appearing once. All patients picked for sequencing had shown, by flow cytometry, an expansion of CD8+CD57+ cells. V is TRBV20-1 and J is TRBJ1-1, with unresolved D. Input material: sorted CD4+, CD8+, or CD8+CD57+ T cells (not recorded which) from PBMCs. The receptor was isolated from a human donor with aplastic anemia. CDR3 amino acids: CIARERSPNTEAFF. The CDR3 DNA is TGCATTGCTAGAGAGCGGAGTCCGAACACTGAAGCTTTCTTT.